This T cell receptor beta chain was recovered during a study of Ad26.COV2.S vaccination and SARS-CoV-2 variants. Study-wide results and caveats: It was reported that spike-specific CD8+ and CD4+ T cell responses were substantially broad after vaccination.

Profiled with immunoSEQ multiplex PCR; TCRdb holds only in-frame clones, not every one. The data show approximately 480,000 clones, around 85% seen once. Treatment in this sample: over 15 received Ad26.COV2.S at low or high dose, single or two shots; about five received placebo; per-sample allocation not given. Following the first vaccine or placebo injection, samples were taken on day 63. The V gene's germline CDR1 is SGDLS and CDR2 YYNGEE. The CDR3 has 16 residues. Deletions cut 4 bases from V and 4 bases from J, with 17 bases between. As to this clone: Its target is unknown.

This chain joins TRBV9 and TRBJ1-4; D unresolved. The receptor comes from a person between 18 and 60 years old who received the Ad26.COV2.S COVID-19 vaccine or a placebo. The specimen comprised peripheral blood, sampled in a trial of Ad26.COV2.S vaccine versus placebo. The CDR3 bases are TGTGCCAGCAGCCCCCAGTCGACCTACCTTAATGAAAAACTGTTTTTT. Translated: CASSPQSTYLNEKLFF.